The 15 T cell receptor beta chains listed next were all sequenced from one sample in a study of T cell responses to AZD1222 COVID-19 vaccine. Profiled with immunoSEQ multiplex PCR; TCRdb holds only in-frame clones, not every one. Among about 180,000 clones listed, 90% were seen once. The sequencing used peripheral blood, collected on day 0 of AZD1222 vaccination. All receptors come from an adult in good health.

The chain uses TRBV5-1 and TRBJ2-3; 13 bases line up with TRBD2. The CDR3 is 17 amino acids. Germline CDR1 reads SGHRS; CDR2 reads YFSETQ. With 5 bases clipped from V and 2 bases from J, the junction kept 8 bases outside the gene matches. The CDR3 spells CASRSGLAGVYTDTQYF. CDR3 coding DNA: TGCGCCAGCAGATCCGGACTAGCGGGGGTGTACACAGATACGCAGTATTTT.

A single count supports this clone. The chain links TRBV4-3 to TRBJ2-6, with D possibly being TRBD1 (5 bases). This CDR3 is 17 amino acids long. Germline V gene data show CDR1 as LGHNA and CDR2 as YSLEER. V was trimmed by 1 base and J by 0 bases, leaving 10 bases between them. The CDR3 loop reads CASSQGAGLSGANVLTF. DNA of the CDR3: TGCGCCAGCAGCCAAGGTGCAGGGCTCTCTGGGGCCAACGTCCTGACTTTC.

This chain links TRBV7-2 with TRBJ2-7; 7 bases agree with TRBD1. Unmatched junction bases numbered 7, after V lost 4 bases and J lost 4 bases. Germline values: CDR1 SGHTA, CDR2 FQGNSA. CDR3 length equals 14 residues. CDR3 region: CASSSGAGGYEQYF. The CDR3 DNA follows: TGTGCCAGCAGCTCCGGGGCAGGGGGTTACGAGCAGTACTTC.

The chain joins TRBV19 to TRBJ1-2, with 9 positions matching TRBD1. Germline CDR1 and CDR2: LNHDA and SQIVND (reference sequence). The CDR3 covers 14 residues. Unmatched junction bases numbered 8, after V lost 7 bases and J lost 5 bases. The CDR3 coding sequence is TGTGCCAGTACCCCATGGACAGGGGCGTATGGCTACACCTTC. It encodes CASTPWTGAYGYTF. Full variable domain (outside the CDR3, taken from reference TRBV19 and TRBJ1-2): DGGITQSPKYLFRKEGQNVTLSCEQNLNHDAMYWYRQDPGQGLRLIYYSQIVNDFQKGDIAEGYSVSREKKESFPLTVTSAQKNPTAFYLCASTPWTGAYGYTFGSGTRLTVV.

This rearrangement joins TRBV2 to TRBJ1-1; D is unresolved. With 2 bases removed from V and 1 base from J, the gap between germline ends came to 8 bases. Germline CDR1 SNHLY, CDR2 FYNNEI. There are 14 residues in the CDR3. The CDR3 nucleotides are TGTGCCAGCAGTGAAAGGACGGGGAACACTGAAGCTTTCTTT. Protein: CASSERTGNTEAFF.

The rearrangement uses TRBV30 and TRBJ1-1; the D is unclear. V was cut by 0 bases and J by 3 bases, with 5 bases left in between. The CDR3 contains 12 residues. Germline CDR1 GTSNPN, CDR2 SVGIG (reference sequence). CDR3 protein: CAWSVGHTEAFF. DNA for the CDR3: TGTGCCTGGAGTGTAGGGCACACTGAAGCTTTCTTT.

Only a few counts were recorded for this clone. The chain couples TRBV19 to TRBJ1-6; D gene ambiguous. The germline V and J ends were trimmed by 7 bases and 7 bases, with 8 bases remaining between them. Germline V lookup: CDR1 LNHDA, CDR2 SQIVND (reference sequence). The CDR3 sequence is 12 residues long. The CDR3 reads CASTLGNSPLHF. The CDR3 DNA is TGTGCCAGTACGTTGGGGAATTCACCCCTCCACTTT.

This chain links TRBV2 with TRBJ1-1; no clear D gene. Germline loops: CDR1 SNHLY, CDR2 FYNNEI. The V end was cut by 6 bases, the J end by 2 bases, with 7 bases between. This CDR3 has 12 amino acids. The CDR3 DNA sequence: TGTGCCAGCAGCCTGGACAACACTGAAGCTTTCTTT. Amino acid sequence: CASSLDNTEAFF.

This sequence joins TRBV7-2 and TRBJ1-5; D remains unclear. The V and J ends lost 1 base and 4 bases respectively, with 5 bases between them. The V gene's germline CDR1 is SGHTA and CDR2 FQGNSA. CDR3 length: 13 residues. The CDR3 bases are TGTGCCAGCAGCTTAGAACAGAATCAGCCCCAGCATTTT. Amino acids: CASSLEQNQPQHF.

V usage is TRBV2 and J usage is TRBJ2-5, with 11 bases lining up with TRBD2. The V gene's germline CDR1 is SNHLY and CDR2 FYNNEI. This CDR3 spans 15 amino acids. V trimming: 4 bases; J trimming: 2 bases; junction bases outside the gene matches: 3. This CDR3 reads CASSVLAGGQETQYF. The CDR3 DNA reads TGTGCCAGCAGTGTTCTAGCGGGGGGACAAGAGACCCAGTACTTC. The whole variable domain, remainder taken from reference TRBV2 and TRBJ2-5, is EPEVTQTPSHQVTQMGQEVILRCVPISNHLYFYWYRQILGQKVEFLVSFYNNEISEKSEIFDDQFSVERPDGSNFTLKIRSTKLEDSAMYFCASSVLAGGQETQYFGPGTRLLVL.

The chain carries TRBV5-6 and TRBJ1-2; 8 bases are a match to TRBD1. J lost 2 bases, V lost 2 bases, and 8 bases had no gene match. CDR1 is SGHDT, CDR2 YYEEEE, per germline. The CDR3 extends over 16 amino acids. Written as DNA, the CDR3 is TGTGCCAGCAGCTTATTACCCGGGACAGGCAACTATGGCTACACCTTC. This encodes CASSLLPGTGNYGYTF. Full variable domain (remainder filled in from reference TRBV5-6 and TRBJ1-2): DAGVTQSPTHLIKTRGQQVTLRCSPKSGHDTVSWYQQALGQGPQFIFQYYEEEERQRGNFPDRFSGHQFPNYSSELNVNALLLGDSALYLCASSLLPGTGNYGYTFGSGTRLTVV.

This rearrangement joins TRBV11-2 to TRBJ1-2, with D unclear. The germline gives CDR1 SGHAT, CDR2 FQNNGV. Trimming pared 0 bases from V and 2 bases from J, leaving 10 bases between. This CDR3 has 15 residues. The CDR3 DNA reads TGTGCCAGCAGCTTAGATCGAAAGTCGAACTATGGCTACACCTTC. It specifies CASSLDRKSNYGYTF.

The chain recombines TRBV6-6 with TRBJ2-5, with D possibly matching TRBD2 (6 bases). Germline V gives CDR1 MNHNY, CDR2 SVGAGI (reference sequence). The CDR3 extends over 12 amino acids. Trimming removed 6 bases from V and 5 bases from J, with 10 bases in between. The CDR3 bases are TGTGCCAGCAGGGAGGGCATCGAGACCCAGTACTTC. Translation: CASREGIETQYF.

The genes are TRBV5-8 and TRBJ2-5, with a tentative D call TRBD2 (5 bases). Germline lookup yields CDR1 SGHTS and CDR2 YDEGEE. This CDR3 contains 15 residues. V lost 4 bases and J lost 7, with 20 bases in between. CDR3 sequence: CASSVLRGNFGTQYF. Written as DNA, the CDR3 is TGTGCCAGCAGCGTACTTCGAGGGAATTTCGGGACCCAGTACTTC. Supplemented by reference TRBV5-8 and TRBJ2-5, the full variable domain reads EAGVTQSPTHLIKTRGQQATLRCSPISGHTSVYWYQQALGLGLQFLLWYDEGEERNRGNFPPRFSGRQFPNYSSELNVNALELEDSALYLCASSVLRGNFGTQYFGPGTRLLVL.

The gene calls are TRBV5-1 and TRBJ2-7; 8 bases agree with TRBD1. The germline V gene encodes CDR1 SGHRS and CDR2 YFSETQ. This CDR3 comprises 15 residues. After removal of 3 bases from V and 4 bases from J, the junction contained 9 bases not matched to a gene. CDR3 sequence (DNA): TGCGCCAGCAGCTGGGGGACAGGAGTGAAGTACGAGCAGTACTTC. Translation: CASSWGTGVKYEQYF.